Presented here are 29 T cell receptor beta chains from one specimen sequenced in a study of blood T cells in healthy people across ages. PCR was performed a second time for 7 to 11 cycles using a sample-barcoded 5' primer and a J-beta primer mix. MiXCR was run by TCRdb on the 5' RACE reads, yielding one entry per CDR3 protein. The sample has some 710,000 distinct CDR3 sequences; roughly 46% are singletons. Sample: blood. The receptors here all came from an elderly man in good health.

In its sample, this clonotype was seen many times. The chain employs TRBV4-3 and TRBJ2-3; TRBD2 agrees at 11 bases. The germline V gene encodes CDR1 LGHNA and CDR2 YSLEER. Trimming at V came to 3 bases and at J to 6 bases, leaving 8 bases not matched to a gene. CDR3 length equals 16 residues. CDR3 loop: CASSQLTSGIEDTQYF. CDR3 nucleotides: TGCGCCAGCAGCCAGCTGACTAGCGGGATTGAGGATACGCAGTATTTT.

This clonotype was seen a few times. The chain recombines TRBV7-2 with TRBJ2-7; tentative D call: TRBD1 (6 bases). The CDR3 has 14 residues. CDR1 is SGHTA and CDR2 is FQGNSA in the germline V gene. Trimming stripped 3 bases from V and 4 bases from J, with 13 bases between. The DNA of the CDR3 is TGTGCCAGCAGCTTGGAGGCAGGGGAGTACGAGCAGTACTTC. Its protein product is CASSLEAGEYEQYF. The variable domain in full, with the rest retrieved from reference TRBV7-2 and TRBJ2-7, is GAGVSQSPSNKVTEKGKDVELRCDPISGHTALYWYRQSLGQGLEFLIYFQGNSAPDKSGLPSDRFSAERTGGSVSTLTIQRTQQEDSAVYLCASSLEAGEYEQYFGPGTRLTVT.

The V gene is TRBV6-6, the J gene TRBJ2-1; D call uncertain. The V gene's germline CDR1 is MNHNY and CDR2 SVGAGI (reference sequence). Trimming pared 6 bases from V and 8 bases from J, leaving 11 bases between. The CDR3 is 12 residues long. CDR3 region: CASRSTWHEQFF. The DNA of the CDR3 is TGTGCCAGCAGGTCTACATGGCATGAGCAGTTCTTC.

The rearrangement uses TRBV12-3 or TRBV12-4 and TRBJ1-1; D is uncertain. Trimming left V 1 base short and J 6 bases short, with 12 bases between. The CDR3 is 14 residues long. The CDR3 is CASSLDTGLAEAFF. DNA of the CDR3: TGTGCCAGCAGTTTAGACACCGGCCTGGCTGAAGCTTTCTTT.

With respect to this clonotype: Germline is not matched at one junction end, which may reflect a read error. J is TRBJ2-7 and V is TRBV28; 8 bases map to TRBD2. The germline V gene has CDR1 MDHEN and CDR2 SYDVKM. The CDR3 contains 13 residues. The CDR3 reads CACSQGTSTEQYF. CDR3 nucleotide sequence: TGTGCCTGCAGCCAAGGGACTAGTACTGAGCAGTACTTC. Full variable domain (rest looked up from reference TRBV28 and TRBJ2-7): DVKVTQSSRYLVKRTGEKVFLECVQDMDHENMFWYRQDPGLGLRLIYFSYDVKMKEKGDIPEGYSVSREKKERFSLILESASTNQTSMYLCACSQGTSTEQYFGPGTRLTVT.

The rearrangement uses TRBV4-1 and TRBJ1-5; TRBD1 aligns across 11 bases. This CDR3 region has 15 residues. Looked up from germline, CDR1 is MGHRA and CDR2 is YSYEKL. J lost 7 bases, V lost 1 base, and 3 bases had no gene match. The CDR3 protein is CASSQAGQGAQPQHF. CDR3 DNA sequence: TGCGCCAGCAGCCAAGCCGGACAGGGGGCACAGCCCCAGCATTTT.

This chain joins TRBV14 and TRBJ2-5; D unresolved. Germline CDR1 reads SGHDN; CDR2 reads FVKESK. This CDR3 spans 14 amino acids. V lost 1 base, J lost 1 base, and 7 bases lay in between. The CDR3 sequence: CASSQAVLQETQYF. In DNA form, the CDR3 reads TGTGCCAGCAGCCAAGCGGTTCTCCAAGAGACCCAGTACTTC.

In DNA, the CDR3 is TGTGCCACCAGCAGAGACCCGACTTCTGAGAAGTACTTC. This codes for CATSRDPTSEKYF. The V call is TRBV15, the J call TRBJ2-5; no reliable D call. Germline V lookup: CDR1 LNHNV, CDR2 YYDKDF (reference sequence). Trimming cost V 0 bases and J 12 bases, with 14 bases left between them. This CDR3 has 13 residues.

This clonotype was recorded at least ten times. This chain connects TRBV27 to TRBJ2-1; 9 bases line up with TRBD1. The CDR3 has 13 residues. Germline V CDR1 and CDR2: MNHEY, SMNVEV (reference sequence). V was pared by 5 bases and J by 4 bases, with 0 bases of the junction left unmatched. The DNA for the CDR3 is TGTGCCAGCAGTGGGACAGGGTACAATGAGCAGTTCTTC. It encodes CASSGTGYNEQFF.

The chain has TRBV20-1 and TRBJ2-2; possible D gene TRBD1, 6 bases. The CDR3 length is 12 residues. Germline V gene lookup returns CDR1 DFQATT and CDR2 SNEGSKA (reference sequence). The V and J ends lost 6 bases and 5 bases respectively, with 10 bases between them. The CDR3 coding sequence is TGCAGTGCACCCACAGGGACCGGGGAGCTGTTTTTT. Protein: CSAPTGTGELFF.

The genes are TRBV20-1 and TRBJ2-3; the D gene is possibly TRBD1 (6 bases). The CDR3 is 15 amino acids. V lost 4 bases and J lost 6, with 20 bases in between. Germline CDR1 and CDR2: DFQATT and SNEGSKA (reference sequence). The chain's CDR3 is CSAIAMGAGKDTQYF. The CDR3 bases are TGCAGTGCTATTGCGATGGGGGCAGGGAAGGATACGCAGTATTTT.

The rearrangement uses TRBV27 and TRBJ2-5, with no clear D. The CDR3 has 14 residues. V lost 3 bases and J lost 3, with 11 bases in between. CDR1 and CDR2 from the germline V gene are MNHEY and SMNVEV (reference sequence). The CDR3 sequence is CASSFRSNKETQYF. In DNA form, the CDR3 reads TGTGCCAGCAGTTTTCGGTCCAACAAAGAGACCCAGTACTTC.

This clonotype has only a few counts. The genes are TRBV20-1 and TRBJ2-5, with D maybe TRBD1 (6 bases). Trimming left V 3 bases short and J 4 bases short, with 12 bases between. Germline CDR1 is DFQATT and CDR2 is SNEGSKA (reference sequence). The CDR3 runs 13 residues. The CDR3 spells CSARGQFVETQYF. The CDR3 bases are TGCAGTGCTAGGGGACAATTTGTAGAGACCCAGTACTTC.

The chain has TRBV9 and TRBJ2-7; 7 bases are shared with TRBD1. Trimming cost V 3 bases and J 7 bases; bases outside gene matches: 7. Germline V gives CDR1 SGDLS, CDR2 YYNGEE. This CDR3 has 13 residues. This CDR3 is CASSAQGRSEQYF. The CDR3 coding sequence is TGTGCCAGCAGCGCACAGGGGCGGTCAGAGCAGTACTTC.

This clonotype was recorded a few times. The CDR3 sequence: CASSYSEGRRTEAFF. CDR3 in DNA: TGTGCCAGCAGTTACTCGGAGGGACGGCGGACTGAAGCTTTCTTT. V usage is TRBV6-6 and J usage is TRBJ1-1; D is perhaps TRBD1 (5 bases). The CDR3 is made up of 15 amino acids. V lost 0 bases to trimming and J lost 5 bases, with 13 bases between them. From germline, CDR1 is MNHNY and CDR2 SVGAGI (reference sequence).

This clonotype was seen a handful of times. The CDR3 DNA follows: TGCAGTGCTACCCTAGGGACAGGGTATAGGGGCGAGCAGTACTTC. Protein: CSATLGTGYRGEQYF. The chain carries TRBV20-1 and TRBJ2-7; TRBD1 matches 9 bases. Germline CDR1 and CDR2: DFQATT and SNEGSKA (reference sequence). J lost 6 bases, V lost 4 bases, and 13 bases had no gene match. CDR3 length: 15 residues.

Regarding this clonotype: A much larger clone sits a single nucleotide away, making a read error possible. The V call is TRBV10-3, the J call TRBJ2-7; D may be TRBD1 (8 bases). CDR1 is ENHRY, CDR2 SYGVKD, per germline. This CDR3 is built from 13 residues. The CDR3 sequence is CAAQVDRDYERYF. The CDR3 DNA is TGTGCCGCTCAGGTGGACAGGGACTACGAGCGGTACTTC.

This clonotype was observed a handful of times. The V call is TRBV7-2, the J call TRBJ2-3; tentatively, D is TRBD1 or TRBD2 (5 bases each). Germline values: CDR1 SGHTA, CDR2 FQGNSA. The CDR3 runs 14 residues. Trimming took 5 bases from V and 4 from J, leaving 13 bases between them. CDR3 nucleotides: TGTGCCAGCAGCGTATTGGGGGATGCAGATACGCAGTATTTT. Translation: CASSVLGDADTQYF.

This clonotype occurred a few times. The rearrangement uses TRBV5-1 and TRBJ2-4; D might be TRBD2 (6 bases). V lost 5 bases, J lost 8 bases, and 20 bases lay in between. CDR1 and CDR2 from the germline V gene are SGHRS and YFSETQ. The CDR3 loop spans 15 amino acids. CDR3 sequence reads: CASSYGRQSRDIQYF. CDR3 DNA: TGCGCCAGCAGTTACGGGAGACAGTCCCGAGACATTCAGTACTTC.

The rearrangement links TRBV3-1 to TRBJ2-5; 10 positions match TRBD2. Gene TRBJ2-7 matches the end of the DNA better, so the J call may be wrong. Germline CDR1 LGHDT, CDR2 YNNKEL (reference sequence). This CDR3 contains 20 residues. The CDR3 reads CASSRTSGSQLTGKTYEQYF. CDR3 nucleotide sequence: TGTGCCAGCAGCCGGACTAGCGGTTCTCAACTAACGGGGAAGACTTACGAGCAGTACTTC.

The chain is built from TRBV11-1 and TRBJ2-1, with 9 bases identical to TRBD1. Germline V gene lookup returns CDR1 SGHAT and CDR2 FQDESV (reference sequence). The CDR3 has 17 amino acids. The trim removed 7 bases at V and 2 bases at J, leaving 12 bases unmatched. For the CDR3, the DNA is TGTGCCAGCAACCCGGGTGGCGGACAGGGGACCTACAATGAGCAGTTCTTC. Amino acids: CASNPGGGQGTYNEQFF.

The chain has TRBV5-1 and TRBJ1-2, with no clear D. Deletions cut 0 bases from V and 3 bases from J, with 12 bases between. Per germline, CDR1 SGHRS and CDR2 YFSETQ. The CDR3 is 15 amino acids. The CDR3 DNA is TGCGCCAGCAGCTTGGAGCGGGCAACGGACTATGGCTACACCTTC. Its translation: CASSLERATDYGYTF.

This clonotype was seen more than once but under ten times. In DNA form, the CDR3 reads TGTGCCAGCAGCCCAGGGGCATTCCCCCTCCACTTT. It yields the protein CASSPGAFPLHF. V usage is TRBV27 and J usage is TRBJ1-6, with D possibly matching TRBD1 (6 bases). Germline V gene data show CDR1 as MNHEY and CDR2 as SMNVEV (reference sequence). V shed 6 bases and J shed 13 bases, with 13 bases lying between them. The CDR3 extends over 12 amino acids.

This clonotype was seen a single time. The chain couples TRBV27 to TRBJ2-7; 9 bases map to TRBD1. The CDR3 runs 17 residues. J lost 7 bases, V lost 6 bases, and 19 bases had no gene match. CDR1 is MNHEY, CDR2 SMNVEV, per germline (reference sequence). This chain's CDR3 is CASSPSPGQGNSWEQYF. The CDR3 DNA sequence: TGTGCCAGCAGCCCGAGTCCGGGACAGGGAAACTCCTGGGAGCAGTACTTC.

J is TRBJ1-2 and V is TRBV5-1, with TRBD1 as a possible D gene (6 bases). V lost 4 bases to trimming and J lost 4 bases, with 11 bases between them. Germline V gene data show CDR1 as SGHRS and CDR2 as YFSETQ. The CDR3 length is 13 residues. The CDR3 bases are TGCGCCAGCAGCATAACAGGGCGCTATGGCTACACCTTC. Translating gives CASSITGRYGYTF.

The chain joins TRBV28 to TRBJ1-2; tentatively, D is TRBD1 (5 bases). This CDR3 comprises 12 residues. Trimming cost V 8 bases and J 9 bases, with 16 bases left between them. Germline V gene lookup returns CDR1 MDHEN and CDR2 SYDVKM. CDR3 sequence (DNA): TGTGCCAGCTTAGTCGGGGACGAAAGCTACACCTTC. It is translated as CASLVGDESYTF.

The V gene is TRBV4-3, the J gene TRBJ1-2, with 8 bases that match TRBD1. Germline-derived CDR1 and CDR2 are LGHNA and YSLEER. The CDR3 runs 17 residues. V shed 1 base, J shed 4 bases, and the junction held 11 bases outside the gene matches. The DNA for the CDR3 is TGCGCCAGCAGCCAAGGAATTTCAGGGGGCGCATCCTATGGCTACACCTTC. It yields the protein CASSQGISGGASYGYTF.

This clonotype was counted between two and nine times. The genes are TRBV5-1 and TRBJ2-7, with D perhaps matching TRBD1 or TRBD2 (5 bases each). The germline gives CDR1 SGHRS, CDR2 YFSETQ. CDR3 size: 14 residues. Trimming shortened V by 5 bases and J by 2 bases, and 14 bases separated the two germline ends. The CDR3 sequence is CASRTGTGTYEQYF. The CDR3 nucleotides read TGCGCCAGCAGAACCGGGACGGGCACCTACGAGCAGTACTTC.

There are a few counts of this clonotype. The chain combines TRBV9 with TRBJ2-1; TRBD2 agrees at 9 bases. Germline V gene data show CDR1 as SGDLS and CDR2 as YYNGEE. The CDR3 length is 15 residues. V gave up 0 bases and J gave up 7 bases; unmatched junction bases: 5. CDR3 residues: CASSVELAGWNEQFF. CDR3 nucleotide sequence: TGTGCCAGCAGCGTAGAGCTAGCGGGATGGAATGAGCAGTTCTTC.